A selection of T cell receptor beta chains follows, all from one sample in a study of T cell changes during pregnancy in multiple sclerosis. Repertoires were generated with immunoSEQ multiplex PCR, while TCRdb's copy carries only in-frame clones and drops some. The sample carries about 77,000 clones, approximately 91% recorded once. The sequencing here drew on peripheral blood, taken before pregnancy. These TCRs come from a female donor with multiple sclerosis, enrolled in a pregnancy study. Both conserved end residues are part of each CDR3. D genes are given only for firm matches. Clone size is not always given. Where it is, it says once, few, many or a class for expanded clones.

J: TRBJ2-3
D: TRBD2
V: TRBV18
size: -
CDR3: CASSPPPYSGGDTDTQYF
DNA: TGTGCCAGCTCACCACCCCCATATAGCGGGGGAGACACAGATACGCAGTATTTT

J: TRBJ2-5
D: -
V: TRBV5-6
size: -
CDR3: CASSLVGPRETQYF
DNA: TGTGCCAGCAGCTTAGTTGGGCCCCGGGAGACCCAGTACTTC

J: TRBJ2-7
D: -
V: TRBV7-2
size: -
CDR3: CASSLQRYEQYF
DNA: TGTGCCAGCAGCCTACAGAGATACGAGCAGTACTTC

J: TRBJ2-2
D: TRBD2
V: TRBV7-2
size: once
CDR3: CASSLSLGGWTGELFF
DNA: TGTGCCAGCAGCTTAAGTTTGGGGGGGTGGACCGGGGAGCTGTTTTTT

J: TRBJ2-1
D: -
V: TRBV5-1
size: -
CDR3: CASSQANEQFF
DNA: TGCGCCAGCAGCCAAGCCAATGAGCAGTTCTTC

J: TRBJ2-1
D: -
V: TRBV19
size: -
CDR3: CASSIWAQGNEQFF
DNA: TGTGCCAGTAGTATTTGGGCCCAGGGTAATGAGCAGTTCTTC

J: TRBJ2-6
D: -
V: TRBV19
size: -
CDR3: CASRDTKTSGANVLTF
DNA: TGTGCCAGTAGGGACACTAAGACGAGTGGGGCCAACGTCCTGACTTTC

J: TRBJ2-2
D: -
V: TRBV5-6
size: -
CDR3: CASSLHLTSRDTGELFF
DNA: TGTGCCAGCAGCTTGCACCTCACGTCCCGAGACACCGGGGAGCTGTTTTTT

J: TRBJ2-7
D: -
V: TRBV9
size: -
CDR3: CASSVGGRTYEQYF
DNA: TGTGCCAGCAGCGTGGGGGGACGGACCTACGAGCAGTACTTC

J: TRBJ1-1
D: -
V: TRBV19
size: -
CDR3: CASSSPGLNTEAFF
DNA: TGTGCCAGTAGTAGTCCAGGGTTGAACACTGAAGCTTTCTTT

J: TRBJ1-5
D: -
V: TRBV27
size: -
CDR3: CASSLSGAVLLSQPQHF
DNA: TGTGCCAGCAGTTTATCGGGGGCCGTACTCTTGAGTCAGCCCCAGCATTTT

J: TRBJ2-2
D: -
V: TRBV10-1
size: -
CDR3: CASSPILGGELFF
DNA: TGCGCCAGCAGTCCTATCCTTGGCGGGGAGCTGTTTTTT

J: TRBJ2-3
D: -
V: TRBV6-6
size: -
CDR3: CASVTTGVSTDTQYF
DNA: TGTGCCAGCGTTACCACGGGGGTGTCCACAGATACGCAGTATTTT

J: TRBJ2-5
D: -
V: TRBV5-1
size: -
CDR3: CASSYPLGQLQETQYF
DNA: TGCGCCAGCAGCTATCCTCTAGGACAGCTCCAAGAGACCCAGTACTTC

J: TRBJ1-2
D: -
V: TRBV6-6
size: -
CDR3: CASSYSGRDYGYTF
DNA: TGTGCCAGCAGTTACTCAGGCAGGGACTATGGCTACACCTTC

J: TRBJ1-5
D: -
V: TRBV11-2
size: -
CDR3: CASSPHFDQPQHF
DNA: TGTGCCAGCAGCCCGCACTTTGATCAGCCCCAGCATTTT

J: TRBJ1-1
D: -
V: TRBV4-1
size: -
CDR3: CASSQDQRGMNTEAFF
DNA: TGCGCCAGCAGCCAAGATCAAAGGGGGATGAACACTGAAGCTTTCTTT

J: TRBJ1-1
D: -
V: TRBV6-4
size: once
CDR3: CASSAGETTEAFF
DNA: TGTGCCAGCAGTGCAGGGGAAACGACTGAAGCTTTCTTT

J: TRBJ2-7
D: -
V: TRBV20-1
size: -
CDR3: CSPSPGHEQYF
DNA: TGCAGTCCTTCTCCAGGGCACGAGCAGTACTTC

J: TRBJ2-3
D: TRBD2
V: TRBV5-6
size: once
CDR3: CALGRGGVADTQYF
DNA: TGTGCCCTCGGACGGGGGGGAGTGGCAGATACGCAGTATTTT

J: TRBJ2-5
D: -
V: TRBV7-2
size: -
CDR3: CASSPRHLTSTQETQYF
DNA: TGTGCCAGCAGCCCGCGCCATCTGACAAGCACTCAAGAGACCCAGTACTTC

J: TRBJ1-1
D: TRBD1
V: TRBV18
size: -
CDR3: CASSPLGTGISNTEAFF
DNA: TGTGCCAGCTCACCATTGGGGACAGGGATCTCGAACACTGAAGCTTTCTTT

J: TRBJ2-5
D: -
V: TRBV2
size: once
CDR3: CASSPGTGAETQYF
DNA: TGTGCCAGCAGTCCGGGGACTGGGGCGGAGACCCAGTACTTC

J: TRBJ1-2
D: TRBD1
V: TRBV11-2
size: -
CDR3: CASSSRIQGTNYGYTF
DNA: TGTGCCAGCAGCTCCCGTATACAGGGGACTAACTATGGCTACACCTTC

J: TRBJ1-1
D: -
V: TRBV6-5
size: -
CDR3: CASSYTGWTEAFF
DNA: TGTGCCAGCAGTTACACGGGGTGGACTGAAGCTTTCTTT

J: TRBJ1-3
D: -
V: TRBV27
size: -
CDR3: CASSPTIVGGRVDTIYF
DNA: TGTGCCAGCAGTCCGACGATCGTGGGGGGGCGCGTGGACACCATATATTTT

J: TRBJ1-1
D: -
V: TRBV11-1
size: -
CDR3: CASSSRENTEAFF
DNA: TGTGCCAGCAGCTCGAGGGAGAACACTGAAGCTTTCTTT

J: TRBJ1-1
D: -
V: TRBV5-1
size: -
CDR3: CASSLEGGVGTEAFF
DNA: TGCGCCAGCAGCTTGGAAGGCGGGGTAGGCACTGAAGCTTTCTTT

J: TRBJ2-1
D: -
V: TRBV5-1
size: -
CDR3: CASSLQGRGINEQFF
DNA: TGCGCCAGCAGCTTGCAGGGGAGGGGAATAAATGAGCAGTTCTTC

J: TRBJ2-3
D: -
V: TRBV5-6
size: -
CDR3: CASSFGLLGNTQYF
DNA: TGTGCCAGCAGCTTTGGACTACTCGGGAATACGCAGTATTTT

J: TRBJ1-6
D: TRBD1
V: TRBV7-9
size: -
CDR3: CASSFGTGGSYNSPLHF
DNA: TGTGCCAGCAGCTTCGGGACAGGGGGCTCCTATAATTCACCCCTCCACTTT

J: TRBJ2-3
D: TRBD1
V: TRBV29-1
size: -
CDR3: CSVESTNRGPQYF
DNA: TGCAGCGTTGAATCAACTAACAGGGGGCCGCAGTATTTT

J: TRBJ2-3
D: -
V: TRBV15
size: -
CDR3: CATSRDRGNTDTQYF
DNA: TGTGCCACCAGCAGAGATAGGGGGAATACAGATACGCAGTATTTT

J: TRBJ1-5
D: -
V: TRBV7-9
size: -
CDR3: CASSRTVAAGVSQPQHF
DNA: TGTGCCAGCAGCCGAACCGTGGCTGCGGGGGTAAGTCAGCCCCAGCATTTT

J: TRBJ1-2
D: TRBD1
V: TRBV19
size: -
CDR3: CASSARQGIYGYTF
DNA: TGTGCCAGTAGCGCCCGACAGGGGATCTATGGCTACACCTTC

J: TRBJ1-3
D: -
V: TRBV15
size: -
CDR3: CATSRGAGNTIYF
DNA: TGTGCCACCAGCAGAGGAGCCGGAAACACCATATATTTT

J: TRBJ1-5
D: -
V: TRBV2
size: -
CDR3: CASSDGALNQPQHF
DNA: TGTGCCAGCAGTGACGGAGCCTTAAATCAGCCCCAGCATTTT

J: TRBJ2-5
D: TRBD1
V: TRBV4-1
size: -
CDR3: CASSLDRGPVGETQYF
DNA: TGCGCCAGCAGCCTTGACAGGGGGCCGGTCGGGGAGACCCAGTACTTC

J: TRBJ1-3
D: TRBD1
V: TRBV6-5
size: -
CDR3: CASRTTGAANTIYF
DNA: TGTGCCAGCAGAACGACAGGGGCAGCGAACACCATATATTTT

J: TRBJ2-7
D: TRBD1
V: TRBV7-2
size: -
CDR3: CASSSRQGGPYEQYF
DNA: TGTGCCAGCAGCTCTCGACAGGGGGGTCCCTACGAGCAGTACTTC

J: TRBJ1-1
D: -
V: TRBV19
size: -
CDR3: CASSIGPVAWTPEAFF
DNA: TGTGCCAGTAGTATAGGCCCGGTCGCCTGGACACCTGAAGCTTTCTTT

J: TRBJ2-7
D: TRBD2
V: TRBV11-3
size: -
CDR3: CASSPSTSGYYEQYF
DNA: TGTGCCAGCAGCCCCTCGACTAGCGGCTACTACGAGCAGTACTTC

J: TRBJ2-3
D: -
V: TRBV5-1
size: few
CDR3: CASSRPGDTQYF
DNA: TGCGCCAGCAGCCGACCGGGGGATACGCAGTATTTT

J: TRBJ2-3
D: -
V: TRBV12-2
size: -
CDR3: CASRLGGESTDTQYF
DNA: TGTGCAAGTCGCTTAGGCGGGGAGAGCACAGATACGCAGTATTTT